This T cell receptor (beta chain) was found in a study of glioma-infiltrating T cells after dendritic cell vaccination. Study at large: Three intradermal dendritic cell vaccine injections were given every two weeks. The study's findings and limits: Patients with more pretreatment TILs had longer time to progression and survival. The cohort had few patients with full blood and tumor sets.

PBMC sampling occurred before vaccination, two weeks after the third dose, and at progression. Trimming took off 0 bases at V and 9 bases at J, with 12 bases between the two ends. This CDR3 is built from 14 residues. Germline V gene data show CDR1 as MNHNS and CDR2 as SASEGT. Measured with immunoSEQ multiplex PCR; TCRdb has only the in-frame clones, and not every one. The sample yields tens of thousands of clones, approximately 80% seen once. In the case of this clone: The antigen remains unidentified.

The source was blood, collected before dendritic cell vaccination. The chain uses TRBV6-1 and TRBJ2-1, with D possibly matching TRBD1 (5 bases). The clonotype originates from a human donor with glioblastoma. Here the CDR3 DNA reads TGTGCCAGCAGTGAAGCAAGGCAGGGTAGTGAGCAGTTCTTC. Amino acid sequence: CASSEARQGSEQFF.